Below, one T cell receptor (beta chain) is given with its context. Authors' data handling: Counts of nucleated cells, estimated from reference gene primer amplification, were obtained. TCRdb's table, derived via immunoSEQ multiplex PCR, lists solely in-frame clones and lacks some. V and J calls and clone size are given by that table; D and trimming were obtained from the DNA. Of 95,000 to 150,000 clones listed, less than 75% were seen once; the top ten hold under 0.95%. The data were obtained in a study of blood T cell repertoires in COVID-19. Study details: Whether acute or convalescent, the COVID-19 samples came from the United States, Italy and Spain. Sources were T cells, B-cell-depleted T cells, or PBMCs; the material itself was cDNA or gDNA.

Trimming at V came to 0 bases and at J to 4 bases, leaving 9 bases not matched to a gene. CDR3 size: 16 residues. Germline V lookup: CDR1 SGHKS, CDR2 YYEKEE (reference sequence). The receptor comes from a human donor with acute or convalescent COVID-19. The donor label of this sample is uncertain. Sequenced: peripheral blood. The chain recombines TRBV5-5 with TRBJ2-7, with TRBD2 matching 8 bases. CDR3 loop: CASSLGPRGDLYEQYV. CDR3 sequence (DNA): TGTGCCAGCAGCTTGGGTCCGCGGGGGGATTTATACGAGCAGTACGTC.